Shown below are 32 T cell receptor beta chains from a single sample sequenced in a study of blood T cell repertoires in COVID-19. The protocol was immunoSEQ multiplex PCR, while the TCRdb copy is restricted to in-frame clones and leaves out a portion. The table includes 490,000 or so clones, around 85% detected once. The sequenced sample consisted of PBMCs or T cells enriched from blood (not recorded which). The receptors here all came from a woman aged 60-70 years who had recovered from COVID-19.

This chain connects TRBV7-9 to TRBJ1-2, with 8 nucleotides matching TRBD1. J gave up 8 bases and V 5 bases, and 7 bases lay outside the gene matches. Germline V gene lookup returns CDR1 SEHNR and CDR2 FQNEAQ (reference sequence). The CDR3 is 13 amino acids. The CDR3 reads CASSISGGIGYTF. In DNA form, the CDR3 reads TGTGCCAGCAGCATATCAGGGGGCATAGGCTACACCTTC. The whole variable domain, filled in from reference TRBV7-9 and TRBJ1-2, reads DTGVSQNPRHKITKRGQNVTFRCDPISEHNRLYWYRQTLGQGPEFLTYFQNEAQLEKSRLLSDRFSAERPKGSFSTLEIQRTEQGDSAMYLCASSISGGIGYTFGSGTRLTVV.

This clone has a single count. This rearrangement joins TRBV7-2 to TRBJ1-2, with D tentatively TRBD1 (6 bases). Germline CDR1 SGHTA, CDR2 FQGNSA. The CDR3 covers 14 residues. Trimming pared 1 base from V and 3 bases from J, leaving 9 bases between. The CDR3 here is CASSLEQGHYGYTF. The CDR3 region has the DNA TGTGCCAGCAGCTTAGAGCAGGGGCACTATGGCTACACCTTC.

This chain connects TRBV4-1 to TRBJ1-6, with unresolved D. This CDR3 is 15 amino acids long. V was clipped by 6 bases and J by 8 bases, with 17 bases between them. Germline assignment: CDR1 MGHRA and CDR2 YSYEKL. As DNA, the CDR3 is TGCGCCAGCAGATCGGGAATAGGCATATATTCACCCCTCCACTTT. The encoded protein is CASRSGIGIYSPLHF.

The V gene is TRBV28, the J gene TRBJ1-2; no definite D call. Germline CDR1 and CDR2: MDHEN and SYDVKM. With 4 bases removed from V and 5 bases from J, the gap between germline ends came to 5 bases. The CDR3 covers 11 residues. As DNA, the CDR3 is TGTGCCAGCAGTTCTCAGTATGGCTACACCTTC. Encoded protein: CASSSQYGYTF.

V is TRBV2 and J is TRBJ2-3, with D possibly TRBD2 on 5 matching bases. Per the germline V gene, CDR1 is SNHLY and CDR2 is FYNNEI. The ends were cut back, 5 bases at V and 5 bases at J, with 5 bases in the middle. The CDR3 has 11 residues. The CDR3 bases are TGTGCCAGCAGTAGCGGAGATACGCAGTATTTT. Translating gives CASSSGDTQYF.

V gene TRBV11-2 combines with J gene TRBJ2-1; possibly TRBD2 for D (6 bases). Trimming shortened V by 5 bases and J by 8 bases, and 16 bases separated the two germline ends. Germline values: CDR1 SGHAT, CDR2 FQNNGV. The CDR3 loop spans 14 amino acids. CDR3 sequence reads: CASSRDLGRDEQFF. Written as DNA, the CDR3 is TGTGCCAGCAGCCGGGACTTGGGGAGAGATGAGCAGTTCTTC. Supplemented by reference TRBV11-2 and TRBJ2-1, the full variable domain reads EAGVAQSPRYKIIEKRQSVAFWCNPISGHATLYWYQQILGQGPKLLIQFQNNGVVDDSQLPKDRFSAERLKGVDSTLKIQPAKLEDSAVYLCASSRDLGRDEQFFGPGTRLTVL.

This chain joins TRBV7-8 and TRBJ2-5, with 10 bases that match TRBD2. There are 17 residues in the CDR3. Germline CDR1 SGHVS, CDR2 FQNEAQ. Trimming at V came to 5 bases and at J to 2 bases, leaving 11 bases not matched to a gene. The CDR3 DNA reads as TGTGCCAGCAGCCTATATTCTAGCGGGGGCCTACAAGAGACCCAGTACTTC. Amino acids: CASSLYSSGGLQETQYF.

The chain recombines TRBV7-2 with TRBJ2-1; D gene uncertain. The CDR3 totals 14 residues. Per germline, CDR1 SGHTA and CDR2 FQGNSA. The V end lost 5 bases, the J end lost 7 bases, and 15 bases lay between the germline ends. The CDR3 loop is CASSREFLVNEQFF. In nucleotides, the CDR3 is TGTGCCAGCAGCAGAGAGTTCTTGGTGAATGAGCAGTTCTTC.

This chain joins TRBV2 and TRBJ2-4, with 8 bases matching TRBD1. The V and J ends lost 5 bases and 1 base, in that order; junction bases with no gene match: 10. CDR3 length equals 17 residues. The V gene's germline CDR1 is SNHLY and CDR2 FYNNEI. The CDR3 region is CASSPLQGAGAKNIQYF. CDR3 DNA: TGTGCCAGCAGTCCGCTTCAGGGGGCCGGGGCCAAAAACATTCAGTACTTC.

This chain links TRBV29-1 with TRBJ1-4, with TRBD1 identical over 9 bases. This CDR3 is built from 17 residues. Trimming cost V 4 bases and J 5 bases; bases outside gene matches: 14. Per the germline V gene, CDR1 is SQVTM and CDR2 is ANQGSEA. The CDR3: CSVAGRDRASVNEKLFF. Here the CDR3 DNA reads TGCAGCGTTGCCGGCCGGGACAGGGCATCAGTAAATGAAAAACTGTTTTTT.

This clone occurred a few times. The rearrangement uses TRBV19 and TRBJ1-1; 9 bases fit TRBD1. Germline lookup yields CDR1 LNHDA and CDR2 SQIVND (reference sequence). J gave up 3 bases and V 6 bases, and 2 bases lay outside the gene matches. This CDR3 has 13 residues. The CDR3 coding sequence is TGTGCCAGTAGGACAGGGGGGTACACTGAAGCTTTCTTT. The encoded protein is CASRTGGYTEAFF.

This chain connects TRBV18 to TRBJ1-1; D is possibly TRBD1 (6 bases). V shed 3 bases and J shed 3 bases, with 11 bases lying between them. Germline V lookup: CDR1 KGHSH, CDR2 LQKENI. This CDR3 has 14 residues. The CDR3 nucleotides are TGTGCCAGCTCACCCAAACAGGGAGACACTGAAGCTTTCTTT. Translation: CASSPKQGDTEAFF.

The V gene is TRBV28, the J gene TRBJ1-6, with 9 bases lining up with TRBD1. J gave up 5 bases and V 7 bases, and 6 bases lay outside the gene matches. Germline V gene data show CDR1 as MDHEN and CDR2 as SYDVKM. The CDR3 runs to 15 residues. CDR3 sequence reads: CASIPGQGHNSPLHF. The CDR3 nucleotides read TGTGCCAGCATCCCGGGACAGGGACATAATTCACCCCTCCACTTT.

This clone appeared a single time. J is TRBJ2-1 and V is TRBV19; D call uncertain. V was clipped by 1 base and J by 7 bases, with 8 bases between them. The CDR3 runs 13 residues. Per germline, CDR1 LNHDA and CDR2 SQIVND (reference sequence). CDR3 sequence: CASSIGARNEQFF. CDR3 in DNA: TGTGCCAGTAGTATAGGAGCCCGGAATGAGCAGTTCTTC.

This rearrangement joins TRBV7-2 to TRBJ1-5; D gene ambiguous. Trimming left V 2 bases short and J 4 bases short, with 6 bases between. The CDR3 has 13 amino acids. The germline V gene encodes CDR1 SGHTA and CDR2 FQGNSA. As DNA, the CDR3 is TGTGCCAGCAGCTTAACGGGGAATCAGCCCCAGCATTTT. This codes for CASSLTGNQPQHF. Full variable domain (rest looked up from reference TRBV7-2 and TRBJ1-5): GAGVSQSPSNKVTEKGKDVELRCDPISGHTALYWYRQSLGQGLEFLIYFQGNSAPDKSGLPSDRFSAERTGGSVSTLTIQRTQQEDSAVYLCASSLTGNQPQHFGDGTRLSIL.

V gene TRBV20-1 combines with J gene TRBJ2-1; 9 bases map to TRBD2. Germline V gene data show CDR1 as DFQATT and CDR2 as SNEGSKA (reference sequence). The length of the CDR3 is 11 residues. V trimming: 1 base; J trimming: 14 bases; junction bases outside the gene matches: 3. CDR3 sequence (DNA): TGCAGTGCTAGAGCTCCTAGCGGGGAGTTCTTC. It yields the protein CSARAPSGEFF.

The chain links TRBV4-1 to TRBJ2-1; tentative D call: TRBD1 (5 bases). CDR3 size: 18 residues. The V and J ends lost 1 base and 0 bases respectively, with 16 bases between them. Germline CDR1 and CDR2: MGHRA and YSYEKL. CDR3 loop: CASSQVGARAFSYNEQFF. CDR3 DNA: TGCGCCAGCAGCCAAGTTGGAGCCAGGGCCTTCTCCTACAATGAGCAGTTCTTC.

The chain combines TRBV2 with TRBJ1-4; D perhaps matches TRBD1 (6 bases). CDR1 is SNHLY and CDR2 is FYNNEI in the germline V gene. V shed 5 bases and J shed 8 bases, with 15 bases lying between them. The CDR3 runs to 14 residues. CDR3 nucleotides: TGTGCCAGCAGTACCGAGGGGGGGAGAGAAAAACTGTTTTTT. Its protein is CASSTEGGREKLFF. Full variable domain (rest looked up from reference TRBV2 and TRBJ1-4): EPEVTQTPSHQVTQMGQEVILRCVPISNHLYFYWYRQILGQKVEFLVSFYNNEISEKSEIFDDQFSVERPDGSNFTLKIRSTKLEDSAMYFCASSTEGGREKLFFGSGTQLSVL.

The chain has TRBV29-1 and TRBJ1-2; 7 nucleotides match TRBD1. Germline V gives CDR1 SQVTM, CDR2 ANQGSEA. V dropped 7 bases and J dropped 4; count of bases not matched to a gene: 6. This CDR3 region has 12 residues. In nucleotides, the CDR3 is TGCAGCGACTACCGGGACAGCTATGGCTACACCTTC. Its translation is CSDYRDSYGYTF.

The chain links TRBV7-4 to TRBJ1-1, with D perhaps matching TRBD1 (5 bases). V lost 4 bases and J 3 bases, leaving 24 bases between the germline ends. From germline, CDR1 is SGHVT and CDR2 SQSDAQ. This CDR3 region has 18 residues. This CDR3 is CASSSGGKRGLGDTEAFF. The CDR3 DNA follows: TGTGCCAGCAGCTCGGGGGGTAAGCGGGGACTCGGAGACACTGAAGCTTTCTTT.

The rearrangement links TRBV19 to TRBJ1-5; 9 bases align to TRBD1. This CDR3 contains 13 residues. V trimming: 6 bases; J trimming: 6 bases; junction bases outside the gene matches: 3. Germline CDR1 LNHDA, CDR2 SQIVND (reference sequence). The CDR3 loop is CASRGQGSQPQHF. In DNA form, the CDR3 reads TGTGCCAGTAGGGGACAGGGCAGTCAGCCCCAGCATTTT.

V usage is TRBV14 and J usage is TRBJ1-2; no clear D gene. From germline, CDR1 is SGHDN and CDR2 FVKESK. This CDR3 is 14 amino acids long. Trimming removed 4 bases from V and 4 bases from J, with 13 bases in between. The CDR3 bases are TGTGCCAGCAGCCCAGGTCCAGTAACCTATGGCTACACCTTC. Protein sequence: CASSPGPVTYGYTF.

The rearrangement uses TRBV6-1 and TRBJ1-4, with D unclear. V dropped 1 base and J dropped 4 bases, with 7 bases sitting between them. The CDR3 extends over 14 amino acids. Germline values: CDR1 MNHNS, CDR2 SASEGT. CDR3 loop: CASSEGQVNEKLFF. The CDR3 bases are TGTGCCAGCAGTGAAGGGCAGGTTAATGAAAAACTGTTTTTT.

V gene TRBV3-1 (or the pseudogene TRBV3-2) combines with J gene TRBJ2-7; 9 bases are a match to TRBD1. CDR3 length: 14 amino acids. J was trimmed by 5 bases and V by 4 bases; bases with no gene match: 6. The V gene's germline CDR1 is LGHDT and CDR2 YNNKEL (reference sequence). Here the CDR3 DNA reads TGTGCCAGCAGCCCCCGGACAGGGGTCCACGAGCAGTACTTC. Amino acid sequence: CASSPRTGVHEQYF.

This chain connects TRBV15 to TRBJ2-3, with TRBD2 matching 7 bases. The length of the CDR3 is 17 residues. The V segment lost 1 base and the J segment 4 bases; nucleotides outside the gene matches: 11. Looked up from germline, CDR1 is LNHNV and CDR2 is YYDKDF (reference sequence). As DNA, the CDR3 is TGTGCCACCAGCAGAGGGGGGGGTAGCGGAGGGTCAGATACGCAGTATTTT. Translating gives CATSRGGGSGGSDTQYF.

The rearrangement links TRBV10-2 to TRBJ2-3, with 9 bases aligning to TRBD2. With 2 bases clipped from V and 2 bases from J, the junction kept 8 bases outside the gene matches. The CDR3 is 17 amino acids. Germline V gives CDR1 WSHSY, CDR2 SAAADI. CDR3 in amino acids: CASSEPMLAGITDTQYF. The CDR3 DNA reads TGCGCCAGCAGTGAGCCCATGCTAGCGGGGATCACAGATACGCAGTATTTT.

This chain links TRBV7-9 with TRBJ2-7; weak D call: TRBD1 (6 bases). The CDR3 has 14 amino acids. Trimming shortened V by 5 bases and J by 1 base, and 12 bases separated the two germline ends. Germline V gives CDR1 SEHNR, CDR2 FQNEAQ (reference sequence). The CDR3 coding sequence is TGTGCCAGCAGCCCGCCGGGACAATCCTACGAGCAGTACTTC. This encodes CASSPPGQSYEQYF.

CDR3 coding DNA: TGTGCCAGCAGCCTCGGGACTAGCGGGGGTGGAGATACGCAGTATTTT. Encoded protein: CASSLGTSGGGDTQYF. This chain links TRBV4-2 with TRBJ2-3; 14 positions agree with TRBD2. Germline CDR1 reads LGHNA; CDR2 reads YNFKEQ. The J segment lost 5 bases and the V segment lost 4 bases, leaving 5 bases of the junction unmatched. This CDR3 has 16 residues.

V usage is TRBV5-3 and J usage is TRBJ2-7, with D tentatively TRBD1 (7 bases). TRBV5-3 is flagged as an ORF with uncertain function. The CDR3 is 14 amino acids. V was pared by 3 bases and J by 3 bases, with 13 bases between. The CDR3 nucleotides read TGTGCCAGAAGCTGCGGGACAGCGAGCTACGAGCAGTACTTC. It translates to CARSCGTASYEQYF.

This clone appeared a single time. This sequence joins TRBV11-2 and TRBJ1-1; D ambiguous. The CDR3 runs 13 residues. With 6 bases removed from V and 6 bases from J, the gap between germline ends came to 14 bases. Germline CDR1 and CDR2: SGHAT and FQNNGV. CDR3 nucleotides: TGTGCCAGCAGTCTAGCGGGTGATTCTGAAGCTTTCTTT. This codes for CASSLAGDSEAFF.

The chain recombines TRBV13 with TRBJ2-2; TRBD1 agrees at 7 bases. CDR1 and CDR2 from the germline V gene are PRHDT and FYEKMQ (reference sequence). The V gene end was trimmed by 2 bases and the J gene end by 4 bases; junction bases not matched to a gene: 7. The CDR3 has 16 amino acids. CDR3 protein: CASSLTGDRATGELFF. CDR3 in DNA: TGTGCCAGCAGCTTAACGGGTGACAGGGCCACCGGGGAGCTGTTTTTT. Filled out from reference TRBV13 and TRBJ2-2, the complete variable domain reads AAGVIQSPRHLIKEKRETATLKCYPIPRHDTVYWYQQGPGQDPQFLISFYEKMQSDKGSIPDRFSAQQFSDYHSELNMSSLELGDSALYFCASSLTGDRATGELFFGEGSRLTVL.

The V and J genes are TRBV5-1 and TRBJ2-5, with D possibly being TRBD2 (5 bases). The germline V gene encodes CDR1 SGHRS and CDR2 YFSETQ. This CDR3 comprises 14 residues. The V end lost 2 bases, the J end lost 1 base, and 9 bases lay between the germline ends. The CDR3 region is CASSFGAVQETQYF. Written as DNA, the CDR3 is TGCGCCAGCAGCTTCGGAGCGGTCCAAGAGACCCAGTACTTC.